This TCR beta chain was documented in a study of OX40 agonist ivuxolimab in advanced cancers. Study-level information: As their treatment, patients were administered ivuxolimab, an agonistic anti-OX40 (CD134) antibody. Three patients got partial responses; one had hepatocellular carcinoma and two had cutaneous melanoma. General study findings and limits: In general, CD8+ T cells held more expanded clones than CD4+ did, on average. Some of the lowest clonal expansion was seen in partial responders at 0.1-3.0 mg/kg.

Of note for this clone: What it recognizes is unknown.

Clones were read by immunoSEQ multiplex PCR, and TCRdb kept only the in-frame ones, dropping some. The sample lists about 74,000 clones; around 90% were seen once. The CDR3 is 14 residues long. V gave up 1 base and J gave up 2 bases, with 9 bases separating them. Germline loops: CDR1 MNHEY, CDR2 SMNVEV (reference sequence). Sequenced material: CD4+ or CD8+ T cells sorted from blood, taken in a trial of the OX40 agonist ivuxolimab. This sequence joins TRBV27 and TRBJ2-7; D remains ambiguous. This receptor was obtained from an adult with an advanced solid tumor such as melanoma, head and neck, liver or kidney cancer. As DNA, the CDR3 is TGTGCCAGCAGTTTATATAATAACCCCTACGAGCAGTACTTC. Translating it yields CASSLYNNPYEQYF.